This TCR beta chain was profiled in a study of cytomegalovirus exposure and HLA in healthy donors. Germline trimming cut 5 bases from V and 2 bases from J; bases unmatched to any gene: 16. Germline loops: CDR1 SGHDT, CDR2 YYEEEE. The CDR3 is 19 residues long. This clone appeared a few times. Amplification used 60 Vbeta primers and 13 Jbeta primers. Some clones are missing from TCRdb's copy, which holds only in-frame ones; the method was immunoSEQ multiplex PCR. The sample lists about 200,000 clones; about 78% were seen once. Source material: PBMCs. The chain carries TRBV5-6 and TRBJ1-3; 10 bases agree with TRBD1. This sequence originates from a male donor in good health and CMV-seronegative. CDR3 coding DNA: TGTGCCAGCAGAGTACCCGGGACAGGGGATCCTACGACTGGAAACACCATATATTTT. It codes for CASRVPGTGDPTTGNTIYF.